This T cell receptor beta chain was documented in a study of T cell clones after liver transplantation. The CDR3 sequence is 14 residues long. Deletions cut 4 bases from V and 5 bases from J, with 13 bases between. Germline CDR1 and CDR2: SGHDT and YYEEEE. Data came from immunoSEQ multiplex PCR; TCRdb stores just in-frame clones and leaves some out. The sample shows tens of thousands of clones, 60% to 80% of them seen only once. The sample in question was CD4+ T cells from blood, obtained at the 22-month timepoint. J is TRBJ1-5 and V is TRBV5-6, with TRBD1 as a possible D gene (6 bases). This clonotype was sampled from a human patient who received a liver transplant. Some T cells could come from the graft donor. For the CDR3, the DNA is TGTGCCAGCAGCCGCCGGGACATCTATCAGCCCCAGCATTTT. It translates to CASSRRDIYQPQHF.